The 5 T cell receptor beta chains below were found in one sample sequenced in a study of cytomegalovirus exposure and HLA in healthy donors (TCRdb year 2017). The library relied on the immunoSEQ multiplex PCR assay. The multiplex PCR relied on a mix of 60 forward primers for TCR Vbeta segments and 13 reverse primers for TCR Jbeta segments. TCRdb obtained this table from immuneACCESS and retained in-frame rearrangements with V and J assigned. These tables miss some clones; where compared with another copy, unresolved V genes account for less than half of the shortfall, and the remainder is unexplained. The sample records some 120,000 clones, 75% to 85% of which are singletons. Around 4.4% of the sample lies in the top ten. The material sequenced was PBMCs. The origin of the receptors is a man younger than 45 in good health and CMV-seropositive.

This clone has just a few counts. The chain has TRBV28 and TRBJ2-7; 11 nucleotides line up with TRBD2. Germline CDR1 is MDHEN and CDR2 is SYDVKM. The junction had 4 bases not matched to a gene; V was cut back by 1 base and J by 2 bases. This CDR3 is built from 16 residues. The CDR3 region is CASSLSPSGGTYEQYF. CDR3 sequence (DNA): TGTGCCAGCAGTTTATCCCCTAGCGGGGGGACCTACGAGCAGTACTTC.

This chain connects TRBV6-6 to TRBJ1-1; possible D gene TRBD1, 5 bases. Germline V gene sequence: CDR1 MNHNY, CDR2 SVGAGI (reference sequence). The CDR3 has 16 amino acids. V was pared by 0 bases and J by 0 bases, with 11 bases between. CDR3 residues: CASSYSRQRLNTEAFF. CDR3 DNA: TGTGCCAGCAGTTACTCGAGACAGCGTTTGAACACTGAAGCTTTCTTT.

Here the CDR3 DNA reads TGTGCCAGCAGTTACGGACAGATATACGAGCAGTACTTC. It codes for CASSYGQIYEQYF. The chain couples TRBV6-6 to TRBJ2-5, with D possibly matching TRBD1 (6 bases). The J call may be incorrect, as the DNA end agrees better with TRBJ2-7. This CDR3 contains 13 residues. Germline assignment: CDR1 MNHNY and CDR2 SVGAGI (reference sequence).

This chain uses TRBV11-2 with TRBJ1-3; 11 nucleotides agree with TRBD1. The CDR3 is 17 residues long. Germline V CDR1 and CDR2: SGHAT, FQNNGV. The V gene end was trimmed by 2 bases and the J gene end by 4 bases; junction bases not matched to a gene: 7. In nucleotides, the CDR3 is TGTGCCAGCAGCTTACCTGGACAGGGGGCGCCCGGAAACACCATATATTTT. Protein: CASSLPGQGAPGNTIYF.

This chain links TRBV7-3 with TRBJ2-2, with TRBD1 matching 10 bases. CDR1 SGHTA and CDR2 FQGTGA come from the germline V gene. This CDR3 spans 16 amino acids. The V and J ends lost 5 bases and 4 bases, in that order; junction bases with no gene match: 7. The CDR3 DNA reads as TGTGCCAGCAGCATAGGACAGGGGGTAGGCACCGGGGAGCTGTTTTTT. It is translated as CASSIGQGVGTGELFF.